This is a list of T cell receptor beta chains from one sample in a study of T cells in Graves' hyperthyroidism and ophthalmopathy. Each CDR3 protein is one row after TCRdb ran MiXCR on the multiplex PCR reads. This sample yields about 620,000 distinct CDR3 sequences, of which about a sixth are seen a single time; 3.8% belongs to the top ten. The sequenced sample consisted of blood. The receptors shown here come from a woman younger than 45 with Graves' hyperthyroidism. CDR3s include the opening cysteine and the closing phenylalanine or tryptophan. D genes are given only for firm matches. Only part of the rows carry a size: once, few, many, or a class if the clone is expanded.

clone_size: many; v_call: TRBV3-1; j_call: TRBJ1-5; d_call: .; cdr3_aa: CASSQRSGEHQPQHF; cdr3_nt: TGTGCCAGCAGCCAGAGGTCAGGGGAGCATCAGCCCCAGCATTTT
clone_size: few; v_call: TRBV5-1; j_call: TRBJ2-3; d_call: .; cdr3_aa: CASSRTDADTQYF; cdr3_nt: TGCGCCAGCAGTCGTACAGACGCAGATACGCAGTATTTT
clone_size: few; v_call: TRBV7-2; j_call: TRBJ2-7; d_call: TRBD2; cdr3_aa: CASSAGLVFYEQYF; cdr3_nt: TGTGCCAGCAGCGCGGGACTAGTTTTCTACGAGCAGTACTTC
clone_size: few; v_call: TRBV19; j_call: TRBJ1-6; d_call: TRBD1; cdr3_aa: CASSRDRGTNSPLHF; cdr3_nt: TGTGCCAGTAGTCGGGACAGGGGGACCAATTCACCCCTCCACTTT
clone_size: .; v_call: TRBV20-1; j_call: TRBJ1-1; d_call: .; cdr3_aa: CSARDLRRGGLKTEAFF; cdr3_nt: TGCAGTGCTAGAGATCTTAGGAGGGGGGGATTGAAAACTGAAGCTTTCTTT
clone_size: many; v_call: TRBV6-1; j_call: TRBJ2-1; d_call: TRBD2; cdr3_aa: CASHPYGGRAGNEQFF; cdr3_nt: TGTGCCAGTCACCCCTACGGCGGGAGGGCGGGGAATGAGCAGTTCTTC
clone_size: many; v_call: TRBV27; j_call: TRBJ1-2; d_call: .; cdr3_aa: CASSLGYNYGYTF; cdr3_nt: TGTGCCAGCAGTTTGGGGTATAACTATGGCTACACCTTC
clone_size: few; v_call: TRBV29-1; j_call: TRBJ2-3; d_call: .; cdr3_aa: CSVISDTQYF; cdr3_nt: TGCAGCGTCATATCAGATACGCAGTATTTT
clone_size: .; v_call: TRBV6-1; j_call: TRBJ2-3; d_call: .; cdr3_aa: CASSGRAASTDTQYF; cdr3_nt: TGTGCCAGCAGCGGCCGTGCGGCCAGCACAGATACGCAGTATTTT
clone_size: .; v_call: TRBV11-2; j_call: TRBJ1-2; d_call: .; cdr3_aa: CASSERNRDGYTF; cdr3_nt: TGTGCCAGCAGTGAGAGGAACAGGGATGGCTACACCTTC
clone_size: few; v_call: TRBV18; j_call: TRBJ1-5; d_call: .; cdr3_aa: CASSRPDQPQHF; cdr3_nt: TGTGCCAGCTCCCGGCCAGATCAGCCCCAGCATTTT
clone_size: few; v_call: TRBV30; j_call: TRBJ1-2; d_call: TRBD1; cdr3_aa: CASSIGQGLSGYTF; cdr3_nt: TGTGCCAGTAGTATCGGACAGGGGCTGAGCGGCTACACCTTC
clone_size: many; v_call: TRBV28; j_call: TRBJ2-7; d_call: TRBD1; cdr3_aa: CASSLGTGNGYEQYF; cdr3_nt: TGTGCCAGCAGTTTGGGGACAGGGAATGGGTACGAGCAGTACTTC
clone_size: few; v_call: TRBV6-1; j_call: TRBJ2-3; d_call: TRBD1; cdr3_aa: CASSEPGGQGTDTQYF; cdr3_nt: TGTGCCAGCAGTGAACCGGGGGGACAGGGGACAGATACGCAGTATTTT
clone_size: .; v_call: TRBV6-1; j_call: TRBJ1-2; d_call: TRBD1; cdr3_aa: CASNSGTGDGDYTF; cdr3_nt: TGTGCCAGCAATTCGGGGACAGGGGACGGGGACTACACCTTC
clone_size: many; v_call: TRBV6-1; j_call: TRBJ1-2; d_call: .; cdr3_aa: CASSEKTAQNYGYTF; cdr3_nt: TGTGCCAGCAGTGAAAAGACAGCGCAAAACTATGGCTACACCTTC
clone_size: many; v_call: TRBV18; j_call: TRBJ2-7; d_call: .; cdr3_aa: CASSPLSGEQYF; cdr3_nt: TGTGCCAGCTCACCTTTGTCGGGCGAGCAGTACTTC
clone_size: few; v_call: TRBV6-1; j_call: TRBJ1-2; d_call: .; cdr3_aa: CASILGGGRSIGYTF; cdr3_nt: TGTGCCAGCATCCTAGGGGGGGGGAGGTCAATAGGCTACACCTTC
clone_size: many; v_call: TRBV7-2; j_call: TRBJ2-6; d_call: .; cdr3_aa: CASSLAFSGANVLTF; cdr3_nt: TGTGCCAGCAGCTTAGCATTTTCTGGGGCCAACGTCCTGACTTTC
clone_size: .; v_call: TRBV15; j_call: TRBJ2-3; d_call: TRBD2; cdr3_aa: CATSRGISGISTDTQYF; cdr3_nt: TGTGCCACCAGCAGAGGGATTAGCGGGATTAGCACAGATACGCAGTATTTT
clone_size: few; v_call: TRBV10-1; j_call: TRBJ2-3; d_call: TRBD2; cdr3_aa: CASSESSSGRRDTQYF; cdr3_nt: TGCGCCAGCAGTGAGTCTAGTAGCGGGAGGCGGGATACGCAGTATTTT
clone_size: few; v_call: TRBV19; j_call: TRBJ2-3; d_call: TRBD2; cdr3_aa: CASSSSGGSTDTQYF; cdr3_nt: TGTGCCAGTAGCTCTAGCGGAGGTAGCACAGATACGCAGTATTTT
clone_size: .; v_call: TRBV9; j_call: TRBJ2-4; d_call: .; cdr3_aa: CASSASAGNIQYF; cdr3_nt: TGTGCCAGCAGCGCCTCTGCAGGGAACATTCAGTACTTC
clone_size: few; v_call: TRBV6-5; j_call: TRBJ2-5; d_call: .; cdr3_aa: CASSYSSWVGGGGEETQYF; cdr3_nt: TGTGCCAGCAGTTACTCGAGTTGGGTAGGGGGAGGAGGGGAAGAGACCCAGTACTTC
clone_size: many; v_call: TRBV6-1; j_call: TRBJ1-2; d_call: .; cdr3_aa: CASSESRVYGYTF; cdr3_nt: TGTGCCAGCAGTGAGTCCAGGGTCTATGGCTACACCTTC
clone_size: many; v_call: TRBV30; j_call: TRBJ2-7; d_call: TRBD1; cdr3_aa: CAGEYRDRVREQYF; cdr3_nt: TGTGCCGGGGAATACCGGGACAGGGTACGGGAGCAGTACTTC
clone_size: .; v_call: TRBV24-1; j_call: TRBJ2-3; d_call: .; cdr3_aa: CATSERELTDTQYF; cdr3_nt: TGTGCCACCAGTGAGAGGGAACTCACAGATACGCAGTATTTT
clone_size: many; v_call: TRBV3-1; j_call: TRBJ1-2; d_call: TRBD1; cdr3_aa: CASSLGTGTGYTF; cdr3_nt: TGTGCCAGCAGCCTCGGGACAGGGACCGGCTACACCTTC
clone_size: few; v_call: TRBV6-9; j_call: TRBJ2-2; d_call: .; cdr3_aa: CASSYTLQGTGELFF; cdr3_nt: TGTGCCAGCAGTTACACCCTACAGGGTACCGGGGAGCTGTTTTTT
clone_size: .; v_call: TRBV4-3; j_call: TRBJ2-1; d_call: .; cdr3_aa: CASSEDSSSYNEQFF; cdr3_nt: TGCGCCAGCTCCGAGGACAGTTCTTCCTACAATGAGCAGTTCTTC
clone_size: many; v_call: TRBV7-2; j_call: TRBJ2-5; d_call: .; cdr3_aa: CASSLTGRVGETQYF; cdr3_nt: TGTGCCAGCAGCTTAACCGGCCGGGTGGGGGAGACCCAGTACTTC
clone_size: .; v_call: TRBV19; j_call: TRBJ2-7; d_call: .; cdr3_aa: CASSIDGQYEQYF; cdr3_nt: TGTGCCAGTAGTATAGACGGACAGTACGAGCAGTACTTC
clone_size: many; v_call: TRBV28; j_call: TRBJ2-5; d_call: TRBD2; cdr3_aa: CASYGLAGIRPETQYF; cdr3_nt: TGTGCCAGCTACGGACTAGCGGGAATACGTCCGGAGACCCAGTACTTC
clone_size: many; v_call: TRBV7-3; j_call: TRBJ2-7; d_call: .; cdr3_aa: CASSQEPNARYYEQYF; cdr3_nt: TGTGCCAGCAGCCAGGAGCCTAACGCTCGATACTACGAGCAGTACTTC
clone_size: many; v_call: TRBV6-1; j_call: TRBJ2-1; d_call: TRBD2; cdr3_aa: CASSRLAGGNEQFF; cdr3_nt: TGTGCCAGCAGTAGACTAGCGGGAGGCAATGAGCAGTTCTTC
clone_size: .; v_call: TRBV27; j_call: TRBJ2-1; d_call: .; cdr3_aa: CASGAGYNEQFF; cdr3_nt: TGTGCTTCTGGGGCCGGGTACAATGAGCAGTTCTTC
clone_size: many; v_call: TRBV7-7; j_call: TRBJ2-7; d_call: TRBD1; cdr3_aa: CASSAGQGGYEQYF; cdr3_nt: TGTGCTAGCAGCGCTGGACAGGGGGGGTACGAGCAGTACTTC
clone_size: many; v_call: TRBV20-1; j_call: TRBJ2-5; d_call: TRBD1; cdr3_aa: CSARDYRGQETQYF; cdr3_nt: TGCAGTGCTAGAGATTACAGGGGCCAAGAGACCCAGTACTTC
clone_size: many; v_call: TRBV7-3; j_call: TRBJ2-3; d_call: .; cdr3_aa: CASSSGHPTDTQYF; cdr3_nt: TGTGCCAGCAGCTCGGGACACCCCACAGATACGCAGTATTTT
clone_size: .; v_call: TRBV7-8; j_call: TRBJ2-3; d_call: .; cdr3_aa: CASSSLLGESTDTQYF; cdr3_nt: TGTGCCAGCAGCTCCCTCCTAGGGGAGAGCACAGATACGCAGTATTTT
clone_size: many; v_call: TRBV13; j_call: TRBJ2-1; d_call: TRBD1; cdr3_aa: CASSMDRGYNEQFF; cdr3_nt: TGTGCCAGCAGCATGGACAGGGGTTACAATGAGCAGTTCTTC
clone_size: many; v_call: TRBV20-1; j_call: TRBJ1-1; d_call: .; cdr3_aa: CSAYVLGRVRNTEAFF; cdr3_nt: TGCAGTGCATACGTACTAGGGAGGGTTAGGAACACTGAAGCTTTCTTT
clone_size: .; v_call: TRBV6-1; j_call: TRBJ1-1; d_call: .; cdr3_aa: CASSVLVNTEAFF; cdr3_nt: TGTGCCAGCAGTGTTCTGGTAAACACTGAAGCTTTCTTT
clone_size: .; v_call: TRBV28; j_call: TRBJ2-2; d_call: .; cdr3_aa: CASSSYPRLNAGELFF; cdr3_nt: TGTGCCAGCAGTTCATACCCCCGCCTGAACGCCGGGGAGCTGTTTTTT
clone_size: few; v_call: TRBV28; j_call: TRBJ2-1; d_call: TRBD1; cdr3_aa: CASSLSGQGAINEQFF; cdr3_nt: TGTGCCAGCAGTTTATCCGGACAGGGGGCTATAAATGAGCAGTTCTTC